This T cell receptor beta chain was profiled in a study of cytomegalovirus exposure and HLA in healthy donors (dated by TCRdb to between 2016 and 2019). Background on the whole study: According to an earlier analysis of several hundred of the donors, 150 million to 200 million T cells yielded approximately 120 million unique TCR beta sequences and more than 250 Gb of sequence data. Typing coverage varied by locus: about 620-630 donors for A, B, C, DRB1 and DQB1; roughly 510 for DQA1; more than 600 for DPA1; around 490 for DPB1. An earlier analysis of a few hundred of the donors applied high-throughput TCR beta sequencing to assess whether each TCR beta V gene segment acted as functional or pseudogenic. Every discovery cohort repertoire had been produced on one sequencing platform. The genetic ancestry cluster associated with self-reported Caucasian donors included about 84% of the roughly 400 genotyped donors. The study combined high-throughput TCR immunosequencing, statistical association of individual TCRs with disease status, and machine learning to predict cytomegalovirus infection status. Using immunosequencing, the study profiled T cell repertoires from 666 subjects and related those repertoires to cytomegalovirus serostatus. Along with the roughly 700-subject first cohort, a separate validation cohort of some 130 different subjects was used. A later analysis re-analyzed previously published TCR beta repertoires from 550 to 700 donors and added high-resolution HLA genotyping to study TCR occurrence patterns. An early release that covered about 600 HLA-typed donors contained about 300 gigabases of sequencing data and around 85 million unique TCR sequences. Among 300 to 500 genotyped donors of the cohort, an average of approximately 240,000 unique TCR beta nucleotide sequences was sequenced per donor, of which 15% to 20% were non-productive. A later genetic analysis used genome-wide SNP genotypes for about 65% of the 666 donors, treating that subset as a discovery cohort. Donor age, sex, ethnicity and CMV serostatus were compiled together with the repertoire data. A handful of DR-DQ haplotypes were treated as single units for association and clustering because of strong linkage in the cohort. In the later analysis, no new phenotypic data were used to find candidate immune exposures; instead, reliance was placed on TCR beta sequences and their occurrence across donors. Class I and class II HLA loci were covered by the typing at four-digit resolution. The aim of the study was to test whether cataloging public T cell receptors could identify signatures of past pathogen exposure.

Concerning this clone: Its specific antigen is unknown. No base quality information exists; no much larger clone differs at one position.

Beyond this particular receptor, the publication reports: A further reported finding was that TCR beta sequences accurately predicted the HLA-A and HLA-B alleles for most subjects in the first cohort. A later genetic analysis associated a missense DCLRE1C variant with V-gene and J-gene trimming of TCR beta chains, and an independent cohort replicated the association. Broadly in line with IMGT annotations, most TCR beta V segments showed up in productive rearrangements about 90% or about 30% of the time in an earlier analysis of 450 to 600 of the donors. It was suggested by the authors that the approach could potentially be generalized to other disease states and immunological phenotypes. When HLA alleles, especially DR and DQ, strongly co-occurred, TCR associations were difficult to assign to individual alleles. In both the original and validation cohorts, the classifier was reported to diagnose cytomegalovirus status with high specificity and sensitivity. In the study, approximately 160 TCR beta chains were listed as associated with cytomegalovirus. Across donors, most TCR sequences were observed very rarely, whereas some public TCRs were present in many individuals. A cluster of highly shared sequence variants was judged likely to be a technical artifact of the sequencing pipeline. Most CMV-associated TCR beta chains appeared to be HLA-restricted in a later analysis, and the HLA associations seemed to be driven largely by CMV exposure. In a later analysis, HLA-associated TCR beta chains showed more clonal expansion and lower generation probabilities than non-associated chains that were equally common. Immune exposure information for the cohort was limited to CMV serostatus. In a later genetic analysis, fewer N-insertions in productive TCRs were reported among donors in an Asian-associated ancestry cluster than the roughly 700-donor mean. A later analysis reported that several top co-occurrence clusters appeared linked to parvovirus B19, influenza, CMV and Epstein-Barr virus. Correlated functional status among segregating V segments might be attributable to linkage disequilibrium, but an unknown experimental factor could not be ruled out. Because the 87-base-pair reads could not distinguish some IMGT-functional V segments, including TRBV6-2 and TRBV6-3, those segments were excluded. Sequencing depth was assumed to be roughly uniform across donors in the presence/absence analyses, though that assumption may not hold. According to a later analysis, TCR association rates differed among HLA loci, with DRB1 alleles showing the most associated TCRs and HLA-C alleles showing the fewest. This cohort had only TCR beta chains sequenced, and the lack of alpha or paired-chain data limited which features could be detected. Because counts were too low, approximately 15 rarely observed V segments, including chromosome 9 orphons, were excluded from the earlier analysis of several hundred of the donors. Because some donors lacked HLA typing at each locus, the association tests relied only on the typed subset. A few of the identified cytomegalovirus-associated TCR beta chains were confirmed in vitro to be specific for cytomegalovirus antigens. Specific HLA alleles were associated with 15,000 to 20,000 TCR beta sequences at a false discovery rate of 0.05 in a later analysis.

V is shortened by 5 bases, J by 4 bases, and the region joining them spans 6 bases. The CDR1 and CDR2 encoded by the germline V gene (reference sequence) are MNHEY and SMNVEV. Spanning cysteine to phenylalanine, the CDR3 consists of 11 amino acids. CDR3 DNA is the only sequence kept; it has 33 bases, read in frame from the first base. In total, approximately 690 healthy bone marrow donors made up the cohort. All cohort members were sampled while nominally healthy, although unrecorded immune exposures were likely present. The donor tested CMV seropositive, placing the donor among the 310 or so seropositive members of the cohort. Every donor gave a peripheral blood sample, and the peripheral blood mononuclear cells from that sample were used for TCR beta sequencing. Genomic DNA extraction from the blood cell samples was performed with the Qiagen DNeasy Blood Extraction Kit. The library was generated by the immunoSEQ multiplex PCR assay. A mixture of 60 forward primers for TCR Vbeta segments and 13 reverse primers for TCR Jbeta segments was used in the multiplex PCR. The CDR3 region of rearranged TCR beta genes was amplified from genomic DNA with a multiplex PCR assay. The amplified TCR beta libraries were sequenced on the Illumina HiSeq System as 87-base-pair reads. The authors processed their data as follows. Across the 500 to 750 repertoires, a later analysis counted some 81 million unique TCR beta chains, roughly 11 million of which were shared by at least two donors. To remove PCR and sequencing errors, raw reads were error-corrected and collapsed into unique sequences using a nearest-neighbor algorithm that merged closely related sequences. To assign V, D and J gene segments, CDR3 sequences were aligned to IMGT reference sequences. For a sequence to be retained, a match of at least six nucleotides to both a V gene segment and a J gene segment was required. A rearrangement was called productive if the CDR3 had no stop codons and remained in frame with V and J, and every other rearrangement was called non-productive. Following IMGT convention, CDR3 was defined as the stretch from the second conserved V-encoded cysteine up to the conserved J-encoded phenylalanine. The earlier analysis of fewer than 700 of the donors excluded sequences that lacked an unambiguous match to a single V gene segment. In an earlier analysis of several hundred of the donors, V segments were called functional above 56.7% productive rearrangements and were called segregating when the between-donor standard deviation exceeded 5%. To diagnose cytomegalovirus status from the catalog of TCR beta chain sequences, a statistical classification framework was built. In a later analysis, V and J genes were assigned by comparing TCR nucleotide sequences against IMGT/GENE-DB human TR gene sequences. Using the TCRdist pipeline, a later analysis assigned CDR3 sequences along with most-parsimonious VDJ recombination scenarios. A later analysis defined each TCR beta chain by its CDR3 amino acid sequence plus V-gene family, and excluded reads lacking a unique V-gene family. As a way to deal with suspected cross-contamination and a sequencing artifact, a later analysis dropped approximately 590 nucleotide sequences that were highly shared and had low generation probability. For each public chain, a later analysis derived a clonal expansion index from normalized ranks of inferred template counts within each repertoire. In a later analysis, generation probabilities were computed using a VDJ recombination model fitted to out-of-frame rearrangements, and the results were checked against IGoR. In a later analysis, hypergeometric tests were used to score TCR-TCR, TCR-HLA and TCR-CMV co-occurrence, with a repertoire-size bias correction applied to TCR pairs. To estimate false discovery rates, a later analysis permuted the HLA or CMV assignments 20 times. In a later analysis, co-occurring TCRs were grouped using DBSCAN, and TCRdist sequence similarity was added for clustering within HLA-allele-positive subsets. For co-occurrence clustering, repertoires with fewer than 30,000 or more than 120,000 public chains were excluded, along with about five repertoires with anomalous nucleotide sharing. TCRdb obtained this table from immuneACCESS and retained in-frame rearrangements with V and J assigned. These tables miss some clones; where compared with another copy, unresolved V genes account for less than half of the shortfall, and the remainder is unexplained. V and J calls and clone size are given by that table; D and trimming were obtained from the DNA. Counted in this sample were about 180,000 clones; roughly 80% of them appeared once. The top ten clonotypes cover 4.9% of the sample.

Rearrangement joined TRBV27 to TRBJ2-7; the D gene is perhaps TRBD1, from 6 matching bases. The source material was PBMCs. The clonotype originates from a woman aged 18-35 years in good health and CMV-seropositive. The sequenced DNA is TGTGCCAGCAGTCAGGGGTACGAGCAGTACTTC. This translates into CASSQGYEQYF.